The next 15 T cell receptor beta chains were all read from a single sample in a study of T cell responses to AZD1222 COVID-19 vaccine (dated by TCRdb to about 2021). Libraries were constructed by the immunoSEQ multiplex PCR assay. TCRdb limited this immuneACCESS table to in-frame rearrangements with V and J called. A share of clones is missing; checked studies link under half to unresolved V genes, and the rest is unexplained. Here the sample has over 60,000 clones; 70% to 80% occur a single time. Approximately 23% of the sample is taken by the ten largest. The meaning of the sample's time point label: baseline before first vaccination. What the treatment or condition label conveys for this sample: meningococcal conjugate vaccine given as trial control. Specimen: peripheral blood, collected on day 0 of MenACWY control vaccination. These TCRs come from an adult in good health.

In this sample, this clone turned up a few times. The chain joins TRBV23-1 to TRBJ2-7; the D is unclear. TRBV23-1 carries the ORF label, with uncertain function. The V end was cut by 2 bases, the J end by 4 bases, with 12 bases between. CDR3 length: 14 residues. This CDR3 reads CASSQGQNTYEQYF. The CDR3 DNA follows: TGCGCCAGCAGTCAAGGCCAAAACACATACGAGCAGTACTTC.

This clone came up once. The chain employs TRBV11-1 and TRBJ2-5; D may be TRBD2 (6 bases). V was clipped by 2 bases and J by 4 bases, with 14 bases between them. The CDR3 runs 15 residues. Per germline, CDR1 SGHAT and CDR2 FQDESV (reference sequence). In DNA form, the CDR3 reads TGTGCCAGCAGCTTAAGTGGAGGGCAGGGAGAGACCCAGTACTTC. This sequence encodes CASSLSGGQGETQYF. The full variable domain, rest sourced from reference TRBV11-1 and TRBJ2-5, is EAEVAQSPRYKITEKSQAVAFWCDPISGHATLYWYRQILGQGPELLVQFQDESVVDDSQLPKDRFSAERLKGVDSTLKIQPAELGDSAMYLCASSLSGGQGETQYFGPGTRLLVL.

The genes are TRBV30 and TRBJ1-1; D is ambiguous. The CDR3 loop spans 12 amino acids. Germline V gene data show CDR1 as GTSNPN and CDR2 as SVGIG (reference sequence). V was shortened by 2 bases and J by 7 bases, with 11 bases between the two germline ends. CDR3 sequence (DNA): TGTGCCTGGAGTCCGCACCCAGGTGAAGCTTTCTTT. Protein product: CAWSPHPGEAFF. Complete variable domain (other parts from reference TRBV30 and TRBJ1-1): SQTIHQWPATLVQPVGSPLSLECTVEGTSNPNLYWYRQAAGRGLQLLFYSVGIGQISSEVPQNLSASRPQDRQFILSSKKLLLSDSGFYLCAWSPHPGEAFFGQGTRLTVV.

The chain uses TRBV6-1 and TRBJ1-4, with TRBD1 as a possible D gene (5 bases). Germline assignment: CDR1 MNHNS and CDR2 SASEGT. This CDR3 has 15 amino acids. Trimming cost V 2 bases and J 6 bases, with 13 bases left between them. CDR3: CASSERWAGHEKLFF. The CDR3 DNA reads TGTGCCAGCAGTGAACGGTGGGCAGGGCATGAAAAACTGTTTTTT.

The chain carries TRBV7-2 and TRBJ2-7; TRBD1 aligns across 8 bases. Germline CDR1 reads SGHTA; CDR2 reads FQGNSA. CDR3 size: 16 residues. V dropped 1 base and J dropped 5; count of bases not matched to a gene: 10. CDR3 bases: TGTGCCAGCAGCTTAGAGGGCTGGACAGGGTCCAACGAGCAGTACTTC. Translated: CASSLEGWTGSNEQYF.

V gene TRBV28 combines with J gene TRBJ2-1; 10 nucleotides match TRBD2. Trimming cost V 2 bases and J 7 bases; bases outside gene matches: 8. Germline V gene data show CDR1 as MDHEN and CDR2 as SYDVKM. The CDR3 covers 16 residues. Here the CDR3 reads CASSLASGRTLNEQFF. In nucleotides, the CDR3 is TGTGCCAGCAGTTTAGCTAGCGGGAGAACTTTGAATGAGCAGTTCTTC. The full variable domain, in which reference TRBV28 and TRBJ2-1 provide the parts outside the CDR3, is DVKVTQSSRYLVKRTGEKVFLECVQDMDHENMFWYRQDPGLGLRLIYFSYDVKMKEKGDIPEGYSVSREKKERFSLILESASTNQTSMYLCASSLASGRTLNEQFFGPGTRLTVL.

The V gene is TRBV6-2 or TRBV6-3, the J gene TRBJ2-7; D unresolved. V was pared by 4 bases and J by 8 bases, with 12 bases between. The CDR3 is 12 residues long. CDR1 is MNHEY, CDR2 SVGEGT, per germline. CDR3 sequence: CASSLTGPKQYF. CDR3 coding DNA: TGTGCCAGCAGTTTGACGGGCCCAAAGCAGTACTTC.

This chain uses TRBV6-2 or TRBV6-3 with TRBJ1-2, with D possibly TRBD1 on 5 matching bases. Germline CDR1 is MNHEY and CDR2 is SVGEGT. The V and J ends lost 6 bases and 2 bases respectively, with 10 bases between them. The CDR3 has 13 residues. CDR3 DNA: TGTGCCAGCAGCCATCGGGGGAACTATGGCTACACCTTC. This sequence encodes CASSHRGNYGYTF.

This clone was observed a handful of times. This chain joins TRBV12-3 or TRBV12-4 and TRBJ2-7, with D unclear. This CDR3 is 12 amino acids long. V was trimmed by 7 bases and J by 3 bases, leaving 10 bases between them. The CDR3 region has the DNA TGTGCCAGCACCCTCGGCGGCTACGAGCAGTACTTC. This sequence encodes CASTLGGYEQYF.

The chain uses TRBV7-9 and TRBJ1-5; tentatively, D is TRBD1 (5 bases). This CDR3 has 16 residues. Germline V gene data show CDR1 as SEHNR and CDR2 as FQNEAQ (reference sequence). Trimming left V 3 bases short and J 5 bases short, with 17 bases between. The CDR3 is CASSFFRVSTDQPQHF. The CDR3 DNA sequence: TGTGCCAGCAGCTTTTTCAGGGTCTCAACGGATCAGCCCCAGCATTTT.

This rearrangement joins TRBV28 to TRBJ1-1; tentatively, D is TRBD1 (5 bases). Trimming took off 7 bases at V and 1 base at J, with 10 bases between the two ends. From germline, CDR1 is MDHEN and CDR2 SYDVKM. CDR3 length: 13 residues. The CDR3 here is CASKTGGNTEAFF. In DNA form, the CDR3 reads TGTGCCAGCAAGACCGGGGGGAACACTGAAGCTTTCTTT.

The CDR3 DNA follows: TGTGCCAGCAGCCAAGGAGCAAGGAACACCGGGGAGCTGTTTTTT. Its translation: CASSQGARNTGELFF. The V and J genes are TRBV4-2 and TRBJ2-2; D gene uncertain. The germline CDR1 and CDR2 sequences are LGHNA and YNFKEQ. This CDR3 has 15 amino acids. Trimming shortened V by 1 base and J by 1 base, and 7 bases separated the two germline ends.

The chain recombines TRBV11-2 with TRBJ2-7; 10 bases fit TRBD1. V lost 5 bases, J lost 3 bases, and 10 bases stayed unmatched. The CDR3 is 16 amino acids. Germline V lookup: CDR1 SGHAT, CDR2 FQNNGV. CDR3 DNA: TGTGCCAGCAGCCGAACGACCGGGACAGGGGTCTACGAGCAGTACTTC. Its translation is CASSRTTGTGVYEQYF.

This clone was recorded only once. CDR3 region: CASSQEVEGSSYNEQFF. CDR3 DNA sequence: TGCGCCAGCAGCCAAGAGGTAGAGGGGAGCTCCTACAATGAGCAGTTCTTC. This rearrangement joins TRBV4-1 to TRBJ2-1; D might be TRBD1 or TRBD2, each matching 5 bases. With 0 bases removed from V and 0 bases from J, the gap between germline ends came to 12 bases. CDR1 is MGHRA, CDR2 YSYEKL, per germline. There are 17 residues in the CDR3.

The CDR3 DNA reads TGTGCCAGCAGCCAACGGGACAGGGGAAAGGAGCAGTTCTTC. Protein: CASSQRDRGKEQFF. This rearrangement joins TRBV3-1 (or the pseudogene TRBV3-2) to TRBJ2-1, with TRBD1 identical over 10 bases. J lost 10 bases, V lost 2 bases, and 5 bases had no gene match. Germline lookup yields CDR1 LGHDT and CDR2 YNNKEL (reference sequence). This CDR3 is built from 14 residues.